The subject of this entry is one T cell receptor (beta chain). The data belong to a study of OX40 agonist ivuxolimab in advanced cancers. Method: immunoSEQ multiplex PCR; TCRdb's copy keeps in-frame clones and lacks some. The sample yields around 40,000 clones, 80% seen once. V lost 2 bases to trimming and J lost 4 bases; unmatched junction nucleotides: 3. Germline lookup yields CDR1 MNHNS and CDR2 SASEGT. The CDR3 runs 14 residues. The receptor was isolated from an adult with an advanced solid tumor such as melanoma, head and neck, liver or kidney cancer. The sequencing used CD4+ or CD8+ T cells sorted from blood, collected in a trial of the OX40 agonist ivuxolimab. This chain joins TRBV6-1 and TRBJ2-7, with 9 bases that match TRBD1. The CDR3 DNA reads as TGTGCCAGCAGTGAATGGGGACAGGGTTACGAGCAGTACTTC. Its protein product is CASSEWGQGYEQYF.